A selection of T cell receptor beta chains follows, all from one sample in a study of shared clonotypes between healthy human individuals. Some clones are missing from TCRdb's copy, which holds only in-frame ones; the method was immunoSEQ multiplex PCR. The data hold 640,000 or so clones, with about two thirds observed a single time. Sequencing was done on a sample of memory CD4+ T cells sorted from blood. All receptors derive from a woman aged 25 to 39 in good health. Both conserved end residues are part of each CDR3. The order of the fields is V gene, D gene, clone size, J gene, CDR3 protein, CDR3 DNA. A D gene is named only where the DNA matches it firmly. A clone size is listed for some rows: how often the clone was seen (once, few, many), or a class if it is expanded.

v_call: TRBV29-1; d_call: -; clone_size: -; j_call: TRBJ1-1; cdr3_aa: CSVKPANTEAFF; cdr3_nt: TGCAGCGTTAAGCCCGCGAACACTGAAGCTTTCTTT
v_call: TRBV6-5; d_call: -; clone_size: -; j_call: TRBJ1-4; cdr3_aa: CASGETGLANEKLFF; cdr3_nt: TGTGCCAGCGGGGAAACAGGGTTGGCTAATGAAAAACTGTTTTTT
v_call: TRBV7-8; d_call: -; clone_size: -; j_call: TRBJ2-2; cdr3_aa: CASSLARWGANTGELFF; cdr3_nt: TGTGCCAGCAGCTTAGCACGTTGGGGCGCGAACACCGGGGAGCTGTTTTTT
v_call: TRBV30; d_call: -; clone_size: -; j_call: TRBJ2-1; cdr3_aa: CAWTQSPLYNEQFF; cdr3_nt: TGTGCCTGGACTCAGAGCCCCCTCTACAATGAGCAGTTCTTC
v_call: TRBV7-9; d_call: -; clone_size: -; j_call: TRBJ2-7; cdr3_aa: CASSFSGFSYEQYF; cdr3_nt: TGTGCCAGCAGCTTCTCGGGATTTTCCTACGAGCAGTACTTC
v_call: TRBV9; d_call: -; clone_size: -; j_call: TRBJ1-3; cdr3_aa: CASSPWTADSGNTIYF; cdr3_nt: TGTGCCAGCAGCCCATGGACAGCGGACTCTGGAAACACCATATATTTT
v_call: TRBV7-6; d_call: TRBD1; clone_size: -; j_call: TRBJ2-1; cdr3_aa: CASSARTGAVFNEQFF; cdr3_nt: TGTGCCAGCAGCGCCCGGACAGGGGCCGTATTCAATGAGCAGTTCTTC
v_call: TRBV7-9; d_call: TRBD1; clone_size: -; j_call: TRBJ2-2; cdr3_aa: CASSRWTGETGELFF; cdr3_nt: TGTGCCAGCAGCCGATGGACAGGGGAGACCGGGGAGCTGTTTTTT
v_call: TRBV5-1; d_call: TRBD2; clone_size: -; j_call: TRBJ2-7; cdr3_aa: CASSASGSYEQYF; cdr3_nt: TGCGCCAGCAGCGCCAGCGGGAGTTACGAGCAGTACTTC
v_call: TRBV29-1; d_call: -; clone_size: once; j_call: TRBJ2-1; cdr3_aa: CSVGERDGFDEQFF; cdr3_nt: TGCAGCGTTGGGGAACGGGATGGTTTCGATGAGCAGTTCTTC
v_call: TRBV19; d_call: -; clone_size: -; j_call: TRBJ2-7; cdr3_aa: CASSIQLSYEQYF; cdr3_nt: TGTGCCAGTAGTATCCAACTCTCCTACGAGCAGTACTTC
v_call: TRBV6-5; d_call: -; clone_size: once; j_call: TRBJ2-7; cdr3_aa: CASSYRQGFGEQYF; cdr3_nt: TGTGCCAGCAGTTACAGGCAGGGGTTCGGCGAGCAGTACTTC
v_call: TRBV11-3; d_call: TRBD2; clone_size: -; j_call: TRBJ2-1; cdr3_aa: CASSLDSGDNEQFF; cdr3_nt: TGTGCCAGCAGCTTAGATAGCGGGGACAATGAGCAGTTCTTC
v_call: TRBV27; d_call: -; clone_size: -; j_call: TRBJ2-7; cdr3_aa: CASSLPGRLAYEQYF; cdr3_nt: TGTGCCAGCAGTTTACCCGGGAGACTCGCCTACGAGCAGTACTTC
v_call: TRBV5-1; d_call: -; clone_size: few; j_call: TRBJ2-7; cdr3_aa: CASSLKDEQYF; cdr3_nt: TGCGCCAGCAGCTTGAAGGACGAGCAGTACTTC
v_call: TRBV5-5; d_call: TRBD2; clone_size: -; j_call: TRBJ2-1; cdr3_aa: CASSLEGTSVANEQFF; cdr3_nt: TGTGCCAGCAGCTTGGAAGGGACTAGCGTAGCCAATGAGCAGTTCTTC
v_call: TRBV7-9; d_call: TRBD2; clone_size: -; j_call: TRBJ2-1; cdr3_aa: CASSPNLAGGNEQFF; cdr3_nt: TGTGCCAGCAGCCCCAACTTAGCGGGAGGCAATGAGCAGTTCTTC
v_call: TRBV5-1; d_call: -; clone_size: -; j_call: TRBJ1-3; cdr3_aa: CASSLGVSSGNTIYF; cdr3_nt: TGCGCCAGCAGCTTGGGAGTGAGCTCTGGAAACACCATATATTTT
v_call: TRBV18; d_call: -; clone_size: -; j_call: TRBJ1-2; cdr3_aa: CASSPPEGVYGYTF; cdr3_nt: TGTGCCAGCTCACCACCCGAGGGGGTCTATGGCTACACCTTC
v_call: TRBV7-2; d_call: TRBD1; clone_size: -; j_call: TRBJ2-7; cdr3_aa: CASSFVWTGWNEQYF; cdr3_nt: TGTGCCAGCAGCTTTGTGTGGACAGGGTGGAACGAGCAGTACTTC
v_call: TRBV6-1; d_call: -; clone_size: -; j_call: TRBJ2-7; cdr3_aa: CASQQGLPSYEQYF; cdr3_nt: TGTGCCAGCCAACAGGGATTACCCTCCTACGAGCAGTACTTC
v_call: TRBV7-9; d_call: TRBD1; clone_size: many; j_call: TRBJ1-4; cdr3_aa: CASSFDPGQGLLELFF; cdr3_nt: TGTGCCAGCAGCTTTGACCCGGGACAGGGACTTTTGGAACTGTTTTTT
v_call: TRBV9; d_call: -; clone_size: once; j_call: TRBJ2-3; cdr3_aa: CASSVDTGAPDTQYF; cdr3_nt: TGTGCCAGCAGCGTAGACACCGGGGCGCCAGATACGCAGTATTTT
v_call: TRBV6-6; d_call: -; clone_size: -; j_call: TRBJ2-1; cdr3_aa: CASSPGTNNEQFF; cdr3_nt: TGTGCCAGCAGCCCCGGGACCAACAATGAGCAGTTCTTC
v_call: TRBV11-3; d_call: -; clone_size: -; j_call: TRBJ2-3; cdr3_aa: CASSSGVNTDTQYF; cdr3_nt: TGTGCCAGCAGCTCCGGGGTGAACACAGATACGCAGTATTTT
v_call: TRBV18; d_call: -; clone_size: -; j_call: TRBJ1-4; cdr3_aa: CASSPPGLGANEKLFF; cdr3_nt: TGTGCCAGCTCACCACCTGGGTTGGGGGCTAATGAAAAACTGTTTTTT
v_call: TRBV5-1; d_call: TRBD1; clone_size: -; j_call: TRBJ2-2; cdr3_aa: CASSPSGTANTGELFF; cdr3_nt: TGCGCCAGCAGCCCTTCCGGGACAGCGAACACCGGGGAGCTGTTTTTT
v_call: TRBV2; d_call: -; clone_size: -; j_call: TRBJ2-2; cdr3_aa: CASSDTGADTGELFF; cdr3_nt: TGTGCCAGCAGTGATACCGGGGCGGACACCGGGGAGCTGTTTTTT
v_call: TRBV19; d_call: -; clone_size: -; j_call: TRBJ2-1; cdr3_aa: CASSTGQRLSEQFF; cdr3_nt: TGTGCCAGTAGTACCGGACAGCGGCTTAGCGAGCAGTTCTTC
v_call: TRBV5-6; d_call: -; clone_size: -; j_call: TRBJ2-7; cdr3_aa: CASSPGLVRSGVQYF; cdr3_nt: TGTGCCAGCAGTCCCGGACTAGTTAGGTCAGGGGTGCAGTACTTC
v_call: TRBV5-1; d_call: -; clone_size: -; j_call: TRBJ2-3; cdr3_aa: CASSPGGLSGTDTQYF; cdr3_nt: TGCGCCAGCAGCCCGGGGGGCCTTTCGGGCACAGATACGCAGTATTTT
v_call: TRBV7-9; d_call: -; clone_size: -; j_call: TRBJ1-1; cdr3_aa: CASSSGVGGTNTEAFF; cdr3_nt: TGTGCCAGCAGCTCTGGAGTGGGGGGGACGAACACTGAAGCTTTCTTT
v_call: TRBV15; d_call: TRBD1; clone_size: -; j_call: TRBJ2-5; cdr3_aa: CATSRDSTSSGGRETQYF; cdr3_nt: TGTGCCACCAGCAGAGATTCGACATCGTCAGGGGGCAGGGAGACCCAGTACTTC
v_call: TRBV5-1; d_call: TRBD2; clone_size: -; j_call: TRBJ2-7; cdr3_aa: CASSSLLAGESEQYF; cdr3_nt: TGCGCCAGCAGCTCGTTACTAGCGGGAGAATCCGAGCAGTACTTC
v_call: TRBV7-9; d_call: -; clone_size: -; j_call: TRBJ2-1; cdr3_aa: CASSLVGTYNEQFF; cdr3_nt: TGTGCCAGCAGCTTAGTAGGGACGTACAATGAGCAGTTCTTC
v_call: TRBV28; d_call: TRBD2; clone_size: -; j_call: TRBJ2-7; cdr3_aa: CASRLAGETGSYEQYF; cdr3_nt: TGTGCCAGCAGACTAGCGGGAGAGACGGGCTCCTACGAGCAGTACTTC
v_call: TRBV9; d_call: -; clone_size: -; j_call: TRBJ1-1; cdr3_aa: CASSVGTGNTEAFF; cdr3_nt: TGTGCCAGCAGCGTCGGGACGGGGAACACTGAAGCTTTCTTT
v_call: TRBV5-1; d_call: -; clone_size: -; j_call: TRBJ2-7; cdr3_aa: CASSFGVPPGLYEQYF; cdr3_nt: TGCGCCAGCAGCTTTGGAGTTCCCCCGGGGTTATACGAGCAGTACTTC
v_call: TRBV7-2; d_call: TRBD2; clone_size: few; j_call: TRBJ2-7; cdr3_aa: CASSLVWGEGGYEQYF; cdr3_nt: TGTGCCAGCAGCTTAGTATGGGGGGAGGGAGGCTACGAGCAGTACTTC
v_call: TRBV6-5; d_call: -; clone_size: -; j_call: TRBJ1-5; cdr3_aa: CASSWGRNQPQHF; cdr3_nt: TGTGCCAGCAGTTGGGGCAGGAATCAGCCCCAGCATTTT
v_call: TRBV7-3; d_call: -; clone_size: -; j_call: TRBJ1-1; cdr3_aa: CASSLTGTPNTEAFF; cdr3_nt: TGTGCCAGCAGCTTAACGGGGACACCGAACACTGAAGCTTTCTTT
v_call: TRBV6-1; d_call: -; clone_size: -; j_call: TRBJ1-2; cdr3_aa: CASSGPAGPWGYGYTF; cdr3_nt: TGTGCCAGCAGTGGCCCAGCAGGGCCTTGGGGCTATGGCTACACCTTC
v_call: TRBV11-2; d_call: -; clone_size: few; j_call: TRBJ1-4; cdr3_aa: CASSPGWGPRFSSNEKLFF; cdr3_nt: TGTGCCAGCAGCCCTGGTTGGGGGCCTCGGTTCTCTTCTAATGAAAAACTGTTTTTT
v_call: TRBV6-5; d_call: -; clone_size: -; j_call: TRBJ2-7; cdr3_aa: CASSYSNSGEQYF; cdr3_nt: TGTGCCAGCAGTTACTCGAACAGCGGCGAGCAGTACTTC
v_call: TRBV28; d_call: -; clone_size: few; j_call: TRBJ2-7; cdr3_aa: CASSPRWVGEQYF; cdr3_nt: TGTGCCAGCAGCCCCCGCTGGGTTGGCGAGCAGTACTTC
v_call: TRBV7-2; d_call: -; clone_size: -; j_call: TRBJ1-4; cdr3_aa: CASSWGQNKKLFF; cdr3_nt: TGTGCCAGCTCCTGGGGCCAGAACAAAAAACTGTTTTTT
v_call: TRBV5-1; d_call: TRBD2; clone_size: -; j_call: TRBJ2-1; cdr3_aa: CASMKAGGGQNEQFF; cdr3_nt: TGCGCCAGCATGAAGGCGGGAGGGGGACAAAATGAGCAGTTCTTC
v_call: TRBV7-2; d_call: -; clone_size: few; j_call: TRBJ2-7; cdr3_aa: CASSKTLGEQYF; cdr3_nt: TGTGCCAGCTCCAAGACCCTTGGCGAGCAGTACTTC
v_call: TRBV11-2; d_call: -; clone_size: -; j_call: TRBJ1-1; cdr3_aa: CATGITGAEAFF; cdr3_nt: TGTGCCACCGGGATTACGGGGGCTGAAGCTTTCTTT
v_call: TRBV28; d_call: -; clone_size: -; j_call: TRBJ2-1; cdr3_aa: CANQGLAGNEQFF; cdr3_nt: TGTGCCAACCAGGGCCTCGCCGGAAATGAGCAGTTCTTC
v_call: TRBV5-1; d_call: TRBD1; clone_size: -; j_call: TRBJ2-1; cdr3_aa: CASSKGAHNEQFF; cdr3_nt: TGCGCCAGCAGCAAGGGGGCCCACAATGAGCAGTTCTTC
v_call: TRBV28; d_call: -; clone_size: many; j_call: TRBJ2-7; cdr3_aa: CASKDRGQTNEQYF; cdr3_nt: TGTGCCAGCAAAGACCGGGGACAAACGAACGAGCAGTACTTC